The 9 T cell receptor beta chains reported below all come from one sample, sequenced in a study of blood T cell repertoires in COVID-19. TCRdb's copy holds only in-frame clones and misses some; the assay was immunoSEQ multiplex PCR. Seen here are 250,000 to 300,000 clones, about four fifths observed once, and the top ten hold approximately 5%. Material: PBMCs or T cells enriched from blood (not recorded which). The receptor set was obtained from a man aged 35 to 55 who had been exposed to COVID-19.

Points on this clone: A read error may produce the germline difference seen at one junction end. This sequence joins TRBV6-5 and TRBJ1-5; D unclear. The CDR3 is made up of 11 amino acids. Germline V CDR1 and CDR2: MNHEY, SVGAGI. The CDR3 region has the DNA TGTGCCAGCACCGCCAGTACCTCAAGCGTTTTT. This encodes CASTASTSSVF.

This clone came up a few times. V gene TRBV27 combines with J gene TRBJ1-5; D unresolved. Trimming cost V 7 bases and J 4 bases, with 23 bases left between them. The CDR3 totals 17 residues. Looked up from germline, CDR1 is MNHEY and CDR2 is SMNVEV (reference sequence). For the CDR3, the DNA is TGTGCCAGCAAGGGTACCGCCGGGAAGGGCCTAAATCAGCCCCAGCATTTT. It translates to CASKGTAGKGLNQPQHF.

CDR3 nucleotide sequence: TGTGCCAGCAGCTTGGTAGGAGGGAAGAGCAATCAGCCCCAGCATTTT. The encoded protein is CASSLVGGKSNQPQHF. The rearrangement uses TRBV5-5 and TRBJ1-5; D gene uncertain. This CDR3 spans 16 amino acids. Deletions cut 0 bases from V and 1 base from J, with 11 bases between. Germline V CDR1 and CDR2: SGHKS, YYEKEE (reference sequence).

The genes are TRBV5-6 and TRBJ2-7, with unresolved D. This CDR3 has 15 residues. V gave up 1 base and J gave up 2 bases, with 13 bases separating them. Germline V gene lookup returns CDR1 SGHDT and CDR2 YYEEEE. The CDR3 protein is CASSLSVTLTYEQYF. The CDR3 region has the DNA TGTGCCAGCAGCTTGTCGGTGACACTGACCTACGAGCAGTACTTC.

This sequence joins TRBV6-5 and TRBJ2-1; 9 bases line up with TRBD1. Germline lookup yields CDR1 MNHEY and CDR2 SVGAGI. This CDR3 contains 16 residues. Losses at the gene ends were 1 base for V and 3 bases for J; bases not matched to a gene: 4. CDR3 sequence (DNA): TGTGCCAGCAGTTACTACCCGGGACAGGGCTACAATGAGCAGTTCTTC. Protein product: CASSYYPGQGYNEQFF.

The V call is TRBV19, the J call TRBJ2-7, with 13 bases aligning to TRBD2. This CDR3 region has 16 residues. Germline V CDR1 and CDR2: LNHDA, SQIVND (reference sequence). V was clipped by 4 bases and J by 3 bases; unmatched bases: 6. CDR3 region: CASSTSTSGRVYEQYF. The CDR3 DNA is TGTGCCAGTAGTACGTCCACTAGCGGGAGGGTCTACGAGCAGTACTTC.

In its sample, this clone was seen a few times. The genes are TRBV6-1 and TRBJ2-2; TRBD1 is a possible D gene (5 bases). CDR1 and CDR2 from the germline V gene are MNHNS and SASEGT. This CDR3 is built from 14 residues. The V end was cut by 3 bases, the J end by 5 bases, with 10 bases between. The CDR3 loop is CASSEYKGTGELFF. CDR3 sequence (DNA): TGTGCCAGCAGTGAGTACAAGGGGACCGGGGAGCTGTTTTTT.

V usage is TRBV6-5 and J usage is TRBJ1-4; no clear D gene. The V gene's germline CDR1 is MNHEY and CDR2 SVGAGI. The V gene lost 5 bases and the J gene lost 0 bases, with 10 bases spanning the gap. The CDR3 runs 15 residues. The CDR3 DNA is TGTGCCAGCAGTAATTACAGAACAACTAATGAAAAACTGTTTTTT. Translated, it gives CASSNYRTTNEKLFF.

This clone appeared a single time. The chain has TRBV18 and TRBJ1-1; 9 nucleotides agree with TRBD1. The V segment lost 3 bases and the J segment 7 bases; nucleotides outside the gene matches: 9. CDR1 is KGHSH, CDR2 LQKENI, per germline. The CDR3 runs 15 residues. The CDR3 protein is CASSPAGTGQSEAFF. CDR3 DNA sequence: TGTGCCAGCTCACCCGCCGGGACAGGGCAAAGTGAAGCTTTCTTT.